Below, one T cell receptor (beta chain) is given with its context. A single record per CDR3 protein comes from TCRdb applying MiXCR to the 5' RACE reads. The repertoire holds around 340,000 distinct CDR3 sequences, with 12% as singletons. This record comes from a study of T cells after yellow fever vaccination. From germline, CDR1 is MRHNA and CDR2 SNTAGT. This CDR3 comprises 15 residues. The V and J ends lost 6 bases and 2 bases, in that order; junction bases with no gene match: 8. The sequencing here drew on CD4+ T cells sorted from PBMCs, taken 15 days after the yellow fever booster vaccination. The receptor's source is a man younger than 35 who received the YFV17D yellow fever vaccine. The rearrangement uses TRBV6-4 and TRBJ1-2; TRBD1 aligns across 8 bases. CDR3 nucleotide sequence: TGTGCCAGCAGCGTGACAGGGGAGGCGAACTATGGCTACACCTTC. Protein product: CASSVTGEANYGYTF.